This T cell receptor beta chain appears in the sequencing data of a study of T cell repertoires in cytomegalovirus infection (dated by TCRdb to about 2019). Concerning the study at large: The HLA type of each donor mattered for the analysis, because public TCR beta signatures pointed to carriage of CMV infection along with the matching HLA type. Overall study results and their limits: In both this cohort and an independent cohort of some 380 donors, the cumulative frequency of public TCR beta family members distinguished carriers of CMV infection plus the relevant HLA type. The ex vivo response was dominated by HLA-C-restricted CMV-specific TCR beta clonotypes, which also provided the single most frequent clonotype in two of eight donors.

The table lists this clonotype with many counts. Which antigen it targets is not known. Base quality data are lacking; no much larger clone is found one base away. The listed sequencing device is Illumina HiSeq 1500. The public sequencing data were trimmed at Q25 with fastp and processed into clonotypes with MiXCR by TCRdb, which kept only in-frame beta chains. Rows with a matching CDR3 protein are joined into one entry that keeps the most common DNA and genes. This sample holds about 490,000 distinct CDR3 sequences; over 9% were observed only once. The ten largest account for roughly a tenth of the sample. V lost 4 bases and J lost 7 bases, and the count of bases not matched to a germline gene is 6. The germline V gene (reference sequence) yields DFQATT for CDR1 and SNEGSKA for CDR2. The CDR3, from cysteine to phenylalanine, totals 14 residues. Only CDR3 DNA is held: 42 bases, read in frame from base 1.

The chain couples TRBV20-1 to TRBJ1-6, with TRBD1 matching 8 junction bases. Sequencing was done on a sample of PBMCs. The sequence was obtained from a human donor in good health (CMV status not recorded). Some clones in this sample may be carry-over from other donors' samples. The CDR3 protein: CSATLGQENSPLHF. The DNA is TGCAGTGCTACCCTGGGACAGGAGAATTCACCCCTCCACTTT.